The 28 T cell receptor beta chains listed next were all sequenced from one sample in a study of blood T cell repertoires in COVID-19. Generated by immunoSEQ multiplex PCR, the TCRdb table keeps only in-frame clones and is missing some. Among around 62,000 clones listed, around nine tenths were seen once. The sequenced sample was PBMCs or T cells enriched from blood (not recorded which). Receptor source: a woman aged 35 to 49 who had recovered from COVID-19.

In DNA form, the CDR3 reads TGTGCCAGCAGTGCATCGACAGGGAACTATGGCTACACCTTC. It encodes CASSASTGNYGYTF. The chain is built from TRBV25-1 and TRBJ1-2, with 7 nucleotides matching TRBD1. With 4 bases clipped from V and 2 bases from J, the junction kept 4 bases outside the gene matches. The CDR3 runs to 14 residues. CDR1 MGHDK and CDR2 SYGVNS come from the germline V gene.

The chain's CDR3 is CASSLGVGQPQHF. The CDR3 DNA is TGTGCCAGCAGCTTAGGAGTCGGTCAGCCCCAGCATTTT. The chain uses TRBV11-3 and TRBJ1-5; no clear D. The V gene's germline CDR1 is SGHNT and CDR2 YENEEA. Trimming cost V 1 base and J 6 bases, with 7 bases left between them. CDR3 length: 13 amino acids.

In nucleotides, the CDR3 is TGTGCCAGCAGTGTTACTAGCACAGATACGCAGTATTTT. Translating it yields CASSVTSTDTQYF. This chain connects TRBV6-4 to TRBJ2-3; D is ambiguous. The CDR3 is 13 residues long. Germline loops: CDR1 MRHNA, CDR2 SNTAGT. V was clipped by 4 bases and J by 0 bases, with 5 bases between them.

The gene calls are TRBV5-6 and TRBJ2-6; D might be TRBD1 (7 bases). The CDR3 runs 18 residues. V was clipped by 0 bases and J by 3 bases, with 16 bases between them. CDR1 is SGHDT and CDR2 is YYEEEE in the germline V gene. The DNA for the CDR3 is TGTGCCAGCAGCTTGGGGGCAGGGGGACTGATTGGGGCCAACGTCCTGACTTTC. It specifies CASSLGAGGLIGANVLTF.

This clone has just one count. The CDR3 DNA follows: TGTGCCAGCAGTTCCCTGACAGAAATTGACTATGGCTACACCTTC. Protein: CASSSLTEIDYGYTF. The chain has TRBV27 and TRBJ1-2; TRBD1 might be the D (5 bases). Germline-derived CDR1 and CDR2 are MNHEY and SMNVEV (reference sequence). V was cut by 4 bases and J by 3 bases, with 15 bases left in between. The CDR3 spans 15 residues.

This chain connects TRBV2 to TRBJ2-3, with TRBD1 matching 11 bases. The CDR3 has 15 amino acids. CDR1 is SNHLY and CDR2 is FYNNEI in the germline V gene. Trimming took 3 bases from V and 3 from J; bases not matched to a gene: 2. CDR3 DNA: TGTGCCAGCAGTGAGGGACAGGGGGTAACAGATACGCAGTATTTT. As protein: CASSEGQGVTDTQYF.

This chain joins TRBV29-1 and TRBJ2-3; D possibly corresponds to TRBD1 (6 bases). This CDR3 region has 15 residues. Germline V CDR1 and CDR2: SQVTM, ANQGSEA. The V end was cut by 1 base, the J end by 0 bases, with 11 bases between. As DNA, the CDR3 is TGCAGCGTTGAAGTTGGGACAACTAGCACAGATACGCAGTATTTT. Translated: CSVEVGTTSTDTQYF.

CDR3 region: CASSLPLEVETQYF. In DNA, the CDR3 is TGCGCCAGCAGCTTGCCACTTGAGGTCGAGACCCAGTACTTC. This chain uses TRBV5-1 with TRBJ2-5; no definite D call. CDR1 SGHRS and CDR2 YFSETQ come from the germline V gene. The CDR3 is 14 amino acids. Trimming stripped 1 base from V and 5 bases from J, with 12 bases between. The full variable domain, completed using reference TRBV5-1 and TRBJ2-5, is KAGVTQTPRYLIKTRGQQVTLSCSPISGHRSVSWYQQTPGQGLQFLFEYFSETQRNKGNFPGRFSGRQFSNSRSEMNVSTLELGDSALYLCASSLPLEVETQYFGPGTRLLVL.

The V call is TRBV10-2, the J call TRBJ2-7, with TRBD2 matching over 7 bases. The germline V gene encodes CDR1 WSHSY and CDR2 SAAADI. CDR3 size: 16 residues. The junction had 7 bases not matched to a gene; V was cut back by 2 bases and J by 0 bases. Written as DNA, the CDR3 is TGCGCCAGCAGTGAGATTCGGGGGGTAAGCTCCTACGAGCAGTACTTC. Translation gives CASSEIRGVSSYEQYF.

The chain recombines TRBV15 with TRBJ1-2, with TRBD1 matching 8 bases. This CDR3 has 15 residues. The trim removed 7 bases at V and 3 bases at J, leaving 10 bases unmatched. Looked up from germline, CDR1 is LNHNV and CDR2 is YYDKDF (reference sequence). The CDR3 DNA follows: TGTGCCACCACTACTCTGGACAGGGATGACTATGGCTACACCTTC. This sequence encodes CATTTLDRDDYGYTF.

This clone came up once. The chain uses TRBV27 and TRBJ2-1, with D unresolved. This CDR3 region has 13 residues. Trimming cost V 2 bases and J 4 bases, with 6 bases left between them. From germline, CDR1 is MNHEY and CDR2 SMNVEV (reference sequence). The CDR3: CASSLNTYNEQFF. The CDR3 coding sequence is TGTGCCAGCAGTTTAAACACATACAATGAGCAGTTCTTC.

This clone was seen only once. V gene TRBV6-7 combines with J gene TRBJ1-2; D uncertain. TRBV6-7 carries the ORF label, with uncertain function. V lost 3 bases and J lost 3, with 11 bases in between. The CDR3 runs 14 residues. The CDR3 DNA is TGTGCCAGCAGTTATTCGGGTCGGGACTATGGCTACACCTTC. Its protein is CASSYSGRDYGYTF.

This chain connects TRBV5-4 to TRBJ2-3; TRBD1 matches 7 bases. The CDR3 totals 14 residues. CDR1 is SGHNT and CDR2 is YYREEE in the germline V gene (reference sequence). Unmatched junction bases numbered 3, after V lost 3 bases and J lost 2 bases. CDR3 DNA: TGTGCCAGCAGCTACGGACAGGACACAGATACGCAGTATTTT. The encoded protein is CASSYGQDTDTQYF.

In DNA, the CDR3 is TGTGCCAGCAGTCCGCAGGGAGGTGTGAATCAGCCCCAGCATTTT. This codes for CASSPQGGVNQPQHF. This rearrangement joins TRBV27 to TRBJ1-5; TRBD1 is a possible D gene (5 bases). Trimming cost V 5 bases and J 4 bases, with 15 bases left between them. CDR1 MNHEY and CDR2 SMNVEV come from the germline V gene (reference sequence). CDR3 length equals 15 residues.

This sequence joins TRBV19 and TRBJ2-5; D may be TRBD2 (6 bases). CDR3 length: 14 residues. Germline V CDR1 and CDR2: LNHDA, SQIVND (reference sequence). V was shortened by 0 bases and J by 5 bases, with 10 bases between the two germline ends. CDR3 DNA sequence: TGTGCCAGTAGTATAGATGGTGGAGGGGAGACCCAGTACTTC. Encoded protein: CASSIDGGGETQYF.

The chain recombines TRBV11-2 with TRBJ2-7; 9 positions match TRBD1. The V and J ends lost 1 base and 2 bases, in that order; junction bases with no gene match: 6. CDR3 length: 16 residues. Germline CDR1 and CDR2: SGHAT and FQNNGV. The CDR3 region has the DNA TGTGCCAGCAGCTTAGCCCGACAGGGGGGGCCCTACGAGCAGTACTTC. It codes for CASSLARQGGPYEQYF.

The chain recombines TRBV19 with TRBJ2-7; 7 bases fit TRBD1. With 4 bases clipped from V and 1 base from J, the junction kept 7 bases outside the gene matches. This CDR3 has 15 amino acids. From germline, CDR1 is LNHDA and CDR2 SQIVND (reference sequence). CDR3 nucleotide sequence: TGTGCCAGTAGTAGCCAAGGGGACAGTTCCTACGAGCAGTACTTC. Translating it yields CASSSQGDSSYEQYF.

This clone was recorded once. V and J are TRBV7-6 and TRBJ1-6; perhaps TRBD1 as D (6 bases). Per the germline V gene, CDR1 is SGHVS and CDR2 is FNYEAQ. This CDR3 contains 15 residues. V lost 1 base and J lost 5, with 9 bases in between. For the CDR3, the DNA is TGTGCCAGCAGCTTAGAGCAGGGGAATAATTCACCCCTCCACTTT. Its translation: CASSLEQGNNSPLHF.

This chain uses TRBV30 with TRBJ1-1; 8 bases fit TRBD1. With V trimmed by 0 bases and J by 1 base, 1 base remained unmatched. The CDR3 is 14 residues long. Germline values: CDR1 GTSNPN, CDR2 SVGIG (reference sequence). CDR3 DNA sequence: TGTGCCTGGAGTGTAACAGGGGGGAACACTGAAGCTTTCTTT. Translating it yields CAWSVTGGNTEAFF.

The chain couples TRBV6-1 to TRBJ2-2, with D possibly TRBD2 on 6 matching bases. The V gene's germline CDR1 is MNHNS and CDR2 SASEGT. This CDR3 is 14 amino acids long. V shed 2 bases and J shed 7 bases, with 11 bases lying between them. For the CDR3, the DNA is TGTGCCAGCAGTGAAATCGGAGGGAGCGGGGAGCTGTTTTTT. Translated, it gives CASSEIGGSGELFF.

This chain joins TRBV4-2 and TRBJ1-1; unclear D gene. This CDR3 contains 13 residues. The V gene lost 2 bases and the J gene lost 0 bases, with 4 bases spanning the gap. The germline gives CDR1 LGHNA, CDR2 YNFKEQ. The CDR3 nucleotides are TGTGCCAGCAGCCAATATATGAACACTGAAGCTTTCTTT. Translated: CASSQYMNTEAFF.

The chain employs TRBV7-9 and TRBJ2-5; TRBD2 matches 15 bases. This CDR3 is 16 amino acids long. The germline CDR1 and CDR2 sequences are SEHNR and FQNEAQ (reference sequence). Germline trimming cut 5 bases from V and 2 bases from J; bases unmatched to any gene: 3. CDR3 DNA sequence: TGTGCCAGCAGCCGAGGACTAGCGGGGGGGCAAGAGACCCAGTACTTC. It yields the protein CASSRGLAGGQETQYF.

The chain carries TRBV10-3 and TRBJ1-1; D not resolved. CDR3 length: 11 amino acids. V lost 8 bases, J lost 2 bases, and 6 bases lay in between. Germline loops: CDR1 ENHRY, CDR2 SYGVKD. The chain's CDR3 is CAIRANTEAFF. In DNA form, the CDR3 reads TGTGCCATCCGAGCTAACACTGAAGCTTTCTTT.

This chain joins TRBV13 and TRBJ1-1; D is perhaps TRBD1 (5 bases). The CDR3 runs to 16 residues. V dropped 4 bases and J dropped 1 base, with 16 bases sitting between them. The germline CDR1 and CDR2 sequences are PRHDT and FYEKMQ (reference sequence). CDR3 sequence: CASSSAAGETNTEAFF. Here the CDR3 DNA reads TGTGCCAGCAGCTCAGCGGCGGGGGAGACGAACACTGAAGCTTTCTTT. The variable domain in full, with the rest retrieved from reference TRBV13 and TRBJ1-1, is AAGVIQSPRHLIKEKRETATLKCYPIPRHDTVYWYQQGPGQDPQFLISFYEKMQSDKGSIPDRFSAQQFSDYHSELNMSSLELGDSALYFCASSSAAGETNTEAFFGQGTRLTVV.

The CDR3 DNA reads TGTGCCAGCGGGGACGGGGGAAGAAGCCACGAGCAGTACTTC. Translation gives CASGDGGRSHEQYF. This sequence joins TRBV7-3 and TRBJ2-7; TRBD2 is a possible D gene (6 bases). The CDR3 has 14 amino acids. Trimming took 8 bases from V and 5 from J, leaving 19 bases between them. Looked up from germline, CDR1 is SGHTA and CDR2 is FQGTGA.

The chain carries TRBV7-3 and TRBJ1-1, with D perhaps TRBD1 (5 bases). The CDR3 runs to 17 residues. CDR1 and CDR2 (germline): SGHTA, FQGTGA. V was cut by 5 bases and J by 5 bases, with 24 bases left in between. In DNA form, the CDR3 reads TGTGCCAGCAGCCAATTAATCCGACAGAAAGGGGCAACTGAAGCTTTCTTT. Its translation is CASSQLIRQKGATEAFF.

This rearrangement joins TRBV10-3 to TRBJ2-7, with D possibly TRBD2 on 5 matching bases. This CDR3 comprises 13 residues. The germline V and J ends were trimmed by 0 bases and 4 bases, with 7 bases remaining between them. Germline loops: CDR1 ENHRY, CDR2 SYGVKD. Here the CDR3 reads CAISESWEYEQYF. Here the CDR3 DNA reads TGTGCCATCAGTGAGTCCTGGGAGTACGAGCAGTACTTC.

The sample holds a few counts of this clone. The gene calls are TRBV12-3 or TRBV12-4 and TRBJ1-1; no definite D call. The CDR3 has 12 amino acids. Trimming left V 7 bases short and J 1 base short, with 7 bases between. The CDR3 sequence: CASTARNTEAFF. The CDR3 bases are TGTGCCAGCACCGCCAGGAACACTGAAGCTTTCTTT.